These T cell receptor beta chains were read from a single sample in a study of CD8+CD57+ T cells in acquired aplastic anemia. TCRdb itself ran the reads through MiXCR, one entry per CDR3 protein. The sample includes some 180,000 distinct CDR3 sequences, nearly 65% of them seen just once. Sequencing was performed on sorted CD4+, CD8+, or CD8+CD57+ T cells (not recorded which) from PBMCs. These TCRs come from a human donor with aplastic anemia. Both conserved end residues are part of each CDR3. A D gene is named only where the DNA matches it firmly. Size tells how often a clone was seen (once, few, many) or the class of an expanded clone, and some rows leave it out.

abundance	j_gene	d_gene	len	v_gene	CDR3nt	CDR3aa
-	TRBJ2-3	-	18	TRBV25-1	TGTGCCAGCAGTGTACGAGTCCCCCACGTCCTCCCCACAGATACGCAGTATTTT	CASSVRVPHVLPTDTQYF
many	TRBJ2-1	TRBD2	18	TRBV19	TGTGCCAGTAGTCCTAGGACTAGCGGGGGGATCTCCTACAATGAGCAGTTCTTC	CASSPRTSGGISYNEQFF
-	TRBJ2-5	-	14	TRBV2	TGTGCCAGCAGTGAGTTACAGGGACGAGAGACCCAGTACTTC	CASSELQGRETQYF
-	TRBJ2-7	TRBD2	14	TRBV6-1	TGTGCCTCTAAACGGGGGACTAGCTTTTACGAGCAGTACTTC	CASKRGTSFYEQYF
once	TRBJ2-7	-	14	TRBV5-5	TGTGCCAGCAGTTCCCGTGGGGGCACCTACGAGCAGTACTTC	CASSSRGGTYEQYF
-	TRBJ1-5	TRBD1	18	TRBV7-9	TGTGCCATCCCCGAGGGACAGGGGGGGACTTATAGCAATCAGCCCCAGCATTTT	CAIPEGQGGTYSNQPQHF
-	TRBJ1-2	-	14	TRBV7-8	TGTGCCAGCAGCTTAGATAGGTCTAACTATGGCTACACCTTC	CASSLDRSNYGYTF
-	TRBJ2-2	-	15	TRBV7-2	TGTGCCGAAGGGGGAACGAATTCGAACACCGGGGAGCTGTTTTTT	CAEGGTNSNTGELFF
-	TRBJ2-7	-	14	TRBV5-1	TGCGCCAGCAGCTTGGGTTCTAGCGTTAGCGAGCAGTACTTC	CASSLGSSVSEQYF
-	TRBJ1-6	-	14	TRBV12-3/TRBV12-4	TGTGCCAGCAGTTGGGACTATTATAATTCACCCCTCCACTTT	CASSWDYYNSPLHF
-	TRBJ2-3	TRBD2	16	TRBV10-3	TGTGCCATCAGAGCGGGGCTAGCGGGAACCACAGATACGCAGTATTTT	CAIRAGLAGTTDTQYF
-	TRBJ2-3	TRBD2	15	TRBV13	TGTGCCAGCAGCGTCGGGACTAGCGGGGGAGATACGCAGTATTTT	CASSVGTSGGDTQYF
-	TRBJ2-3	-	15	TRBV7-3	TGTGCCAGCAGCCCATACGGGGCTAGCACAGATACGCAGTATTTT	CASSPYGASTDTQYF
-	TRBJ1-6	TRBD1	16	TRBV15	TGTGCCACCAGCAGAGATCTAACAGGGGGCAATTCACCCCTCCACTTT	CATSRDLTGGNSPLHF
few	TRBJ2-7	TRBD2	15	TRBV7-3	TGTGCCAGCAGCTTAGCTAGTCTAGCGGGGGACGAGCAGTACTTC	CASSLASLAGDEQYF
-	TRBJ2-3	TRBD2	15	TRBV12-3/TRBV12-4	TGTGCCAGCAGTTTAGCGGGGGGGAGCGCAGATACGCAGTATTTT	CASSLAGGSADTQYF
-	TRBJ2-5	-	14	TRBV2	TGTGCCAGCAGCTTAGGAGGGAGCAATCAGCCCCAGTACTTC	CASSLGGSNQPQYF
once	TRBJ2-7	-	14	TRBV19	TGTGCCAGTAGTAAGGCGGAGATCACCGCCGAGCAGTACTTC	CASSKAEITAEQYF